These 14 T cell receptor beta chains were all obtained from the same sample, sequenced in a study of T cells in Graves' hyperthyroidism and ophthalmopathy. Using RNA transcripts as the source, TCR beta CDR3 regions were amplified. First-round RT-PCR of the TCR CDR3 relied on the HTBI primer set. A single record per CDR3 protein comes from TCRdb applying MiXCR to the multiplex PCR reads. The data contain approximately 330,000 distinct CDR3 sequences, approximately 13% of them singletons. The source material was blood. These receptors were obtained from a woman in her 40s with Graves' ophthalmopathy.

This clonotype was seen ten or more times. This sequence joins TRBV7-8 and TRBJ2-5; 15 bases line up with TRBD2. Germline lookup yields CDR1 SGHVS and CDR2 FQNEAQ. The CDR3 length is 15 residues. V lost 7 bases to trimming and J lost 5 bases; unmatched junction nucleotides: 5. The CDR3 DNA sequence: TGTGCCAGCAAAGGACTAGCGGGGGGGTTTGAGACCCAGTACTTC. This gives the protein CASKGLAGGFETQYF.

The rearrangement joins TRBV7-9 to TRBJ2-1; 7 bases align to TRBD1. The V gene end was trimmed by 5 bases and the J gene end by 2 bases; junction bases not matched to a gene: 12. There are 17 residues in the CDR3. Germline loops: CDR1 SEHNR, CDR2 FQNEAQ (reference sequence). CDR3 sequence reads: CASSTTTGSVTYNEQFF. The CDR3 nucleotides read TGTGCCAGCAGCACAACGACAGGGAGTGTGACCTACAATGAGCAGTTCTTC.

Written as DNA, the CDR3 is TGCAGTGCTAGATCCAGGACAGGGGTCCACGAGCAGTACTTC. Amino acid sequence: CSARSRTGVHEQYF. This chain links TRBV20-1 with TRBJ2-7; 9 positions agree with TRBD1. Trimming removed 2 bases from V and 5 bases from J; junction bases left unmatched: 7. The CDR3 has 14 amino acids. Per the germline V gene, CDR1 is DFQATT and CDR2 is SNEGSKA (reference sequence).

This clonotype was seen only a few times. This chain links TRBV20-1 with TRBJ2-7; D ambiguous. This CDR3 comprises 13 residues. With 0 bases removed from V and 6 bases from J, the gap between germline ends came to 12 bases. Germline values: CDR1 DFQATT, CDR2 SNEGSKA (reference sequence). In DNA form, the CDR3 reads TGCAGTGCTAGAGACAAGGGAATACTCGAGCAGTACTTC. Protein sequence: CSARDKGILEQYF.

This clonotype was counted many times. V is TRBV10-3 and J is TRBJ2-1; TRBD2 matches 8 bases. This CDR3 contains 19 residues. CDR1 is ENHRY, CDR2 SYGVKD, per germline. The V segment lost 0 bases and the J segment 7 bases; nucleotides outside the gene matches: 17. The CDR3 region is CAISESTRGSSGGKNEQFF. For the CDR3, the DNA is TGTGCCATCAGTGAGTCGACTAGGGGGTCCAGCGGGGGAAAGAATGAGCAGTTCTTC.

The table lists this clonotype with a few counts. V is TRBV5-6 and J is TRBJ2-5; 9 bases agree with TRBD1. This CDR3 has 14 residues. V gave up 9 bases and J gave up 4 bases; unmatched junction bases: 10. Looked up from germline, CDR1 is SGHDT and CDR2 is YYEEEE. The CDR3 nucleotides are TGTGCCACCACGGACAGGGGTGGCGGAGAGACCCAGTACTTC. Protein: CATTDRGGGETQYF.

This clonotype was recorded a few times. The gene calls are TRBV7-9 and TRBJ1-3; 8 bases match TRBD1. Germline values: CDR1 SEHNR, CDR2 FQNEAQ (reference sequence). After removal of 5 bases from V and 7 bases from J, the junction contained 10 bases not matched to a gene. There are 15 residues in the CDR3. The CDR3 DNA follows: TGTGCCAGCAGCCACGACCTTACAGGGGGGAACACCATATATTTT. This gives the protein CASSHDLTGGNTIYF.

The table lists this clonotype with a few counts. The chain combines TRBV20-1 with TRBJ2-3, with 8 bases identical to TRBD1. The V and J ends lost 4 bases and 2 bases, in that order; junction bases with no gene match: 5. CDR1 and CDR2 from the germline V gene are DFQATT and SNEGSKA (reference sequence). This CDR3 has 14 residues. The chain's CDR3 is CSANWDRSTDTQYF. In nucleotides, the CDR3 is TGCAGTGCTAACTGGGACAGGTCCACAGATACGCAGTATTTT.

V and J are TRBV13 and TRBJ2-2; perhaps TRBD2 as D (5 bases). CDR1 is PRHDT and CDR2 is FYEKMQ in the germline V gene (reference sequence). This CDR3 comprises 15 residues. The germline V and J ends were trimmed by 2 bases and 6 bases, with 13 bases remaining between them. In nucleotides, the CDR3 is TGTGCCAGCAGCTTACGGGTGAGGGCGCCCGGGGAGCTGTTTTTT. Residues: CASSLRVRAPGELFF.

This clonotype was counted many times. The chain joins TRBV6-1 to TRBJ2-7; 12 positions match TRBD2. CDR1 MNHNS and CDR2 SASEGT come from the germline V gene. V lost 6 bases and J lost 3; bases outside the gene matches: 6. This CDR3 spans 15 amino acids. The CDR3 loop reads CASREGTSGYYEQYF. The CDR3 DNA reads as TGTGCCAGCAGAGAGGGGACTAGCGGGTACTACGAGCAGTACTTC.

This clonotype was seen more than once but under ten times. The chain recombines TRBV6-2 or TRBV6-3 with TRBJ1-2; D is possibly TRBD1 (6 bases). Trimming left V 6 bases short and J 4 bases short, with 18 bases between. CDR3 size: 15 residues. Looked up from germline, CDR1 is MNHEY and CDR2 is SVGEGT. DNA for the CDR3: TGTGCCAGCAGCTCCTCGGGGGGGCGCATCTATGGCTACACCTTC. This translates into CASSSSGGRIYGYTF.

In this sample, this clonotype turned up many times. The chain carries TRBV11-2 and TRBJ2-1; TRBD2 matches at 10 bases. CDR3 length: 17 residues. With V trimmed by 0 bases and J by 4 bases, 6 bases remained unmatched. CDR1 SGHAT and CDR2 FQNNGV come from the germline V gene. The CDR3 sequence is CASSLERTSGSYNEQFF. The DNA of the CDR3 is TGTGCCAGCAGCTTAGAAAGGACTAGCGGTTCATACAATGAGCAGTTCTTC.

The chain recombines TRBV29-1 with TRBJ2-2, with D uncertain. Germline CDR1 and CDR2: SQVTM and ANQGSEA. The CDR3 length is 15 residues. V lost 7 bases and J 5 bases, leaving 20 bases between the germline ends. CDR3 sequence (DNA): TGCAGCGCTCTTACATACGACCTGGGGACCGGGGAGCTGTTTTTT. The encoded protein is CSALTYDLGTGELFF.

The chain links TRBV20-1 to TRBJ1-2, with TRBD1 as a possible D gene (5 bases). Deletions cut 3 bases from V and 5 bases from J, with 13 bases between. Germline-derived CDR1 and CDR2 are DFQATT and SNEGSKA (reference sequence). This CDR3 has 13 residues. The CDR3 DNA reads TGCAGTGCTAGTAGGGTGTCAGGGTATGGCTACACCTTC. Translating gives CSASRVSGYGYTF.